Below, 5 T cell receptor beta chains from the same sample are listed, as sequenced in a study of tissue T cells after allogeneic stem cell transplantation. Only in-frame clones appear in the TCRdb table, and some are missing; sequencing was by immunoSEQ multiplex PCR. The sample contains 3,000 to 4,000 clones, almost 50% of which appear only once. Specified time point: mouse harvest day 14 after allogeneic transplant. The graft held 10^6 splenic CD5+ T cells and 10^7 T-cell-depleted bone marrow cells. The sequencing input was gut tissue. These receptor sequences come from a female BALB/c mouse given C57BL/6 T cells with graft-versus-host disease after an allogeneic hematopoietic cell transplant.

Concerning this clone itself: These gene names are mouse names. The read gets to within 1 residue of the CDR3 end, and the germline J gene fills in the rest. V is TRBV26 and J is TRBJ1-6; 7 bases align to TRBD1. TRBJ1-6 is treated as an ORF (open reading frame) with a function not yet certain. Germline V gene sequence: CDR1 KGHPV, CDR2 FQNQEV (reference sequence). The CDR3 has 15 amino acids. The junction had 2 bases not matched to a gene; V was cut back by 6 bases and J by 0 bases. This CDR3 is CASSGDSSYNSPLYF. The sequenced part of the CDR3 DNA is TGTGCCAGCAGCGGGGACAGTTCCTATAATTCGCCCCTCTAC.

Worth noting for this clone: Gene names and germline match the mouse. Sequencing ends 1 residue short of the CDR3 end; the germline J gene provides the rest. The chain uses TRBV23 and TRBJ1-5. The germline V gene encodes CDR1 KGHTA and CDR2 FQNQQP. The CDR3 has 15 amino acids. The sequenced part of the CDR3 DNA is TGCTCCAGCAGTCCTCCGGGATATAACAACCAGGCTCCGCTT. Translating gives CSSSPPGYNNQAPL. The entire CDR3 sequence reads CSSSPPGYNNQAPLF.

About this clone itself: Each gene name is a mouse one. The observed sequence ends 1 residue before the CDR3 terminus, with the missing tail filled in from the germline J gene. The chain has TRBV31 and TRBJ1-2; 9 positions agree with TRBD1. V was clipped by 1 base and J by 1 base; unmatched bases: 1. Germline values: CDR1 GKSSPN, CDR2 SITVG. The CDR3 sequence is 14 residues long. CDR3 DNA (partial): TGTGCCTGGAGTCACAGGGGGCAAAACTCCGACTACACC. Translated: CAWSHRGQNSDYT. The whole CDR3 protein reads CAWSHRGQNSDYTF.

In its sample, this clone was seen a few times. Gene names denote mouse genes. The CDR3 sequence is CASSRLGYEQYF. Partial CDR3 DNA: TGTGCCAGCAGCAGACTGGGCTATGAACAGTAC. V is TRBV3 and J is TRBJ2-7, with TRBD2 matching over 7 bases. With the read ending 1 residue before the CDR3 end, the germline J gene is used to fill in that end. The CDR3 has 12 residues. Germline-derived CDR1 and CDR2 are SNHLY and FYNGKV (reference sequence). J gave up 3 bases and V 5 bases, and 1 base lay outside the gene matches.

As concerns this clone: Gene and germline names: mouse. The CDR3 end is not reached by the read, which stops 1 residue before it; the germline J gene fills it in. The V and J genes are TRBV3 and TRBJ2-4; 10 bases are shared with TRBD2. CDR3 length equals 15 residues. Trimming took 3 bases from V and 3 from J; bases not matched to a gene: 3. Germline-derived CDR1 and CDR2 are SNHLY and FYNGKV (reference sequence). The covered CDR3 bases are TGTGCCAGCAGCTTCTGGGGGGGCGGACAAAACACCTTGTAC. Translating gives CASSFWGGGQNTLY. The whole CDR3 is CASSFWGGGQNTLYF.